Here is one TCR beta chain with its context. The CDR3 has 16 amino acids. Germline CDR1 is WNHNN and CDR2 is SYGVQD (reference sequence). V was pared by 2 bases and J by 4 bases, with 14 bases between. In the source study's methods: Estimation of nucleated cell counts relied on the amplification of reference gene primers. Sequenced by immunoSEQ multiplex PCR; TCRdb stores in-frame clones only, minus some. That table supplies the V and J calls and clone size; D and trimming were determined from the DNA. The sample has approximately 400,000 clones, roughly 90% seen once. This sample is part of a study of blood T cell repertoires in COVID-19. Study details: T cells, B-cell-depleted T cells, or PBMCs provided the cDNA or gDNA that served as material.

V gene TRBV10-1 combines with J gene TRBJ1-4; tentative D call: TRBD1 (5 bases). This sequence originates from a man aged 40-49 years with acute or convalescent COVID-19. Input material: peripheral blood. The DNA of the CDR3 is TGCGCCAGCAGTGAGCGCCTGGGGCGGAATAATGAAAAACTGTTTTTT. This sequence encodes CASSERLGRNNEKLFF.